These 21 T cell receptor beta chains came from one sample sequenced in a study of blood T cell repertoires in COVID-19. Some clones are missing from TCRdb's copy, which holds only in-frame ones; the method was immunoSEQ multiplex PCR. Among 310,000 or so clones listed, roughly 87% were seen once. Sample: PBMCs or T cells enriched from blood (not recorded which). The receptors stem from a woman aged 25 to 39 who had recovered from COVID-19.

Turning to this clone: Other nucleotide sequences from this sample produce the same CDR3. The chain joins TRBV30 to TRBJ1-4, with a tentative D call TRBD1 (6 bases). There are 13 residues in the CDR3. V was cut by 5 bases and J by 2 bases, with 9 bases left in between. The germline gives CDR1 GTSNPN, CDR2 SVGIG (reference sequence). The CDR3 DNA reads TGTGCCTGGGGAACAGGGACTAATGAAAAACTGTTTTTT. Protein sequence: CAWGTGTNEKLFF.

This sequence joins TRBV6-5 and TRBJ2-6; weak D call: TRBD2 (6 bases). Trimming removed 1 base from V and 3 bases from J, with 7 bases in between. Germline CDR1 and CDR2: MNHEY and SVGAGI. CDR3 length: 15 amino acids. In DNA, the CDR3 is TGTGCCAGCAGTTACTGGGGGGATGGGGCCAACGTCCTGACTTTC. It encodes CASSYWGDGANVLTF.

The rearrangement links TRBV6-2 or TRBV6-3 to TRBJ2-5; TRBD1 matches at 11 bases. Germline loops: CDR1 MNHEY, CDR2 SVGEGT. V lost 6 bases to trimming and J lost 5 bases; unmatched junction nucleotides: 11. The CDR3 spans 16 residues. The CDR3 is CASSPRRTGGLETQYF. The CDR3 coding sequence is TGTGCCAGCAGCCCCAGAAGGACAGGGGGCCTGGAGACCCAGTACTTC.

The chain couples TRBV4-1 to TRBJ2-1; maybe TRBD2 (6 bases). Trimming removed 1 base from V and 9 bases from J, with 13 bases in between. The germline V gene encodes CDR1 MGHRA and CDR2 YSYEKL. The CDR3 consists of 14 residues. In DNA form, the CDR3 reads TGCGCCAGCAGCCAAGCGGAGGGGTTGGGTGAGCAGTTCTTC. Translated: CASSQAEGLGEQFF.

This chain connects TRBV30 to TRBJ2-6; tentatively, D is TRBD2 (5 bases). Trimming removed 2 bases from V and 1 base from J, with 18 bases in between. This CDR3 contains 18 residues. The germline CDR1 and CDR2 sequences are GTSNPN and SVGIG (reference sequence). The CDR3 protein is CAWSPTRAFSSGANVLTF. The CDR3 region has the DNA TGTGCCTGGAGTCCTACGAGGGCCTTCTCATCTGGGGCCAACGTCCTGACTTTC.

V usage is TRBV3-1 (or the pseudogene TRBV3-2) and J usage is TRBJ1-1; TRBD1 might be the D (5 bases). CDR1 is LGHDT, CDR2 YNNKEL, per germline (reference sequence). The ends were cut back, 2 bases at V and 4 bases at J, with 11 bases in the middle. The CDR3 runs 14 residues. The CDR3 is CASSQLGRATEAFF. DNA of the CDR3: TGTGCCAGCAGCCAACTCGGCAGGGCCACTGAAGCTTTCTTT.

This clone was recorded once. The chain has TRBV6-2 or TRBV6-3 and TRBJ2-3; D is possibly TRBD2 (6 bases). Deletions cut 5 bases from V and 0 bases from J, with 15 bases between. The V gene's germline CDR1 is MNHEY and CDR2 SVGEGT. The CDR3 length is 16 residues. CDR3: CASSKRGTASTDTQYF. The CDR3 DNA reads TGTGCCAGCAGTAAACGGGGGACCGCTAGCACAGATACGCAGTATTTT.

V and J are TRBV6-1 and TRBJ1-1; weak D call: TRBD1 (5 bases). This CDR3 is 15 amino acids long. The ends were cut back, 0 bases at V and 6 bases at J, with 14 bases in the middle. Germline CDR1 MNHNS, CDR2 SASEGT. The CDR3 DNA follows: TGTGCCAGCAGTGAAGCCGCAGGGTTTGGGGCTGAAGCTTTCTTT. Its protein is CASSEAAGFGAEAFF.

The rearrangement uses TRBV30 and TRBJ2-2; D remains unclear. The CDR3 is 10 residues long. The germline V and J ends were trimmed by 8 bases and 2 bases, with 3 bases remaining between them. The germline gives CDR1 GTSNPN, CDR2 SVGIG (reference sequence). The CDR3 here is CATNTGELFF. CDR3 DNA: TGTGCCACAAACACCGGGGAGCTGTTTTTT.

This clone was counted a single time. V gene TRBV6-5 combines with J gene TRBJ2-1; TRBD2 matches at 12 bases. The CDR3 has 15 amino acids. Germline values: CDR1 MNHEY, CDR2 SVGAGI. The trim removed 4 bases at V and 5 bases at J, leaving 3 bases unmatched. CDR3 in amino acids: CASSLGLAGHNEQFF. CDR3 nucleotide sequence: TGTGCCAGCAGTTTAGGACTAGCGGGGCACAATGAGCAGTTCTTC.

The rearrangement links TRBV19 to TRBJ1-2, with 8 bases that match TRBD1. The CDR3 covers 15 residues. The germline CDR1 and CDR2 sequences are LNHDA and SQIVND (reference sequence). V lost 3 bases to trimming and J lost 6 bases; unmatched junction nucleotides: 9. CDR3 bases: TGTGCCAGTAGTATGGTCCGCGAGACAGGGGATGGCTACACCTTC. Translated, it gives CASSMVRETGDGYTF.

The CDR3 is CASSHNGQGTADTQYF. The CDR3, as DNA: TGTGCCAGCAGCCACAACGGGCAGGGTACGGCAGATACGCAGTATTTT. This chain joins TRBV7-2 and TRBJ2-3; TRBD1 is a possible D gene (5 bases). V lost 5 bases to trimming and J lost 4 bases, with 19 bases between them. Germline-derived CDR1 and CDR2 are SGHTA and FQGNSA. This CDR3 comprises 16 residues.

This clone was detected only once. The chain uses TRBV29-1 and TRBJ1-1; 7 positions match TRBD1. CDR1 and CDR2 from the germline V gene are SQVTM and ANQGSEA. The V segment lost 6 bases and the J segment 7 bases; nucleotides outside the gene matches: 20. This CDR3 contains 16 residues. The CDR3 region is CSVSNTPSTGLGEAFF. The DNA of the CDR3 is TGCAGCGTCTCAAATACTCCATCGACAGGGCTCGGTGAAGCTTTCTTT.

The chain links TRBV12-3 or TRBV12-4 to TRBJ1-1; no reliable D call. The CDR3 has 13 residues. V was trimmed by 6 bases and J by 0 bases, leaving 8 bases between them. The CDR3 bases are TGTGCCAGCAGCTCGGTCCTGAACACTGAAGCTTTCTTT. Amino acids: CASSSVLNTEAFF.

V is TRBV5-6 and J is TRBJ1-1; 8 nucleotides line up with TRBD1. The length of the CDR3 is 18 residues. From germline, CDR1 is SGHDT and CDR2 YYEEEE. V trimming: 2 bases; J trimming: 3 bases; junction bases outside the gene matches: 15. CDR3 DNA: TGTGCCAGCAGCTTCCGACAAACAGGGGGATCGAGAGACACTGAAGCTTTCTTT. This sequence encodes CASSFRQTGGSRDTEAFF.

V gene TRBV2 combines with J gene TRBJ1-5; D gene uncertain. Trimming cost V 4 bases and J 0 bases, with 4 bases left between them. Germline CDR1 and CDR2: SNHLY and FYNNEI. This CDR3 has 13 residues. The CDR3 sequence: CASSVSSNQPQHF. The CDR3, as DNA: TGTGCCAGCAGTGTTAGTAGCAATCAGCCCCAGCATTTT.

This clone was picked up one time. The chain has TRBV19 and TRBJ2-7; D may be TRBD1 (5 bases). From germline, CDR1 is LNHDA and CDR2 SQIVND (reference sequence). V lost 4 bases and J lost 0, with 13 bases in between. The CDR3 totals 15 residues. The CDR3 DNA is TGTGCCAGTAGTAGCCAGGGAACTCCCTCCTACGAGCAGTACTTC. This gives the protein CASSSQGTPSYEQYF.

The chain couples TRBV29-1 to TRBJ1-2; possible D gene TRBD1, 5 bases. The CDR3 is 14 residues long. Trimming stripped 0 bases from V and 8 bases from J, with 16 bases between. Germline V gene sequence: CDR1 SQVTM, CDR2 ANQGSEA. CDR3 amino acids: CSVEEGRVRSGYTF. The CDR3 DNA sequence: TGCAGCGTTGAAGAAGGCAGGGTACGGTCGGGCTACACCTTC.

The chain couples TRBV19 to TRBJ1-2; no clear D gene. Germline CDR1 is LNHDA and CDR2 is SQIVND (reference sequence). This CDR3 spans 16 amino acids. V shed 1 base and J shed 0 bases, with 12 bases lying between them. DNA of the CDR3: TGTGCCAGTAGTATAGTAGGAGGGCCAGCTAACTATGGCTACACCTTC. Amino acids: CASSIVGGPANYGYTF.

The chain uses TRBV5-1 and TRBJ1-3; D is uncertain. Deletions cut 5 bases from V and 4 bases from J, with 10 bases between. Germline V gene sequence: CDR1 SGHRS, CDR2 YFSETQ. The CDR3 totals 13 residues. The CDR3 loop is CASSEGAGNTIYF. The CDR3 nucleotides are TGCGCCAGCAGTGAGGGTGCCGGAAACACCATATATTTT.

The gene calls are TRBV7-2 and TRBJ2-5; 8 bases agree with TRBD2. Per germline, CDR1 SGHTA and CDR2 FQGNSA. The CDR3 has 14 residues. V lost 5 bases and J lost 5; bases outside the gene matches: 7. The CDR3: CASSQPGGGETQYF. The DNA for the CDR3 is TGTGCCAGCAGCCAACCGGGGGGGGGCGAGACCCAGTACTTC.